What follows are 32 T cell receptor beta chains derived from one specimen sequenced in a study of PD-1 blockade in classical Hodgkin lymphoma (dated by TCRdb to the early 2020s). This specimen's time point label, interpreted: cycle 4 day 1 (C4D1), after five to seven weeks of nivolumab. Relapse after autologous stem cell transplantation had occurred in all trial patients, and cohorts A, B and C were distinguished by prior brentuximab vedotin exposure. Magnetic negative selection with a Miltenyi CD4+ T cell isolation kit was used to purify CD4+ T cells from thawed PBMCs. Receptor libraries were prepared by the immunoSEQ multiplex PCR assay. This is the immuneACCESS table as TCRdb keeps it, with only in-frame sequences that have V and J called. A part of the clones is gone; compared with another copy, unresolved V genes explain less than half, and the rest is unexplained. This sample has 25,000 to 35,000 clones in its table, and roughly four fifths of those were observed once. Roughly 0.52% of the sample goes to the ten largest clones.

The material was CD4+ T cells from blood, obtained before the fourth cycle of nivolumab. These receptors came from a human donor with classical Hodgkin lymphoma.

This rearrangement joins TRBV7-8 to TRBJ2-1; 12 bases are a match to TRBD2. The CDR3 length is 14 residues. Losses at the gene ends were 10 bases for V and 6 bases for J; bases not matched to a gene: 7. Germline V CDR1 and CDR2: SGHVS, FQNEAQ. CDR3 protein: CAISRLAGANEQFF. CDR3 coding DNA: TGTGCCATCAGTCGACTAGCGGGAGCCAATGAGCAGTTCTTC.

V is TRBV6-5 and J is TRBJ2-3; the D call may be TRBD1 or TRBD2 (5 bases each). Between the trimmed V and J ends, which lost 4 bases and 4 bases, there was a span of 12 bases. Germline V gene lookup returns CDR1 MNHEY and CDR2 SVGAGI. There are 14 residues in the CDR3. For the CDR3, the DNA is TGTGCCAGCAGTTCTGGGACCTTGTCAGATACGCAGTATTTT. Its translation: CASSSGTLSDTQYF.

The chain links TRBV6-1 to TRBJ2-1, with D uncertain. CDR3 length: 14 residues. CDR1 MNHNS and CDR2 SASEGT come from the germline V gene. Deletions cut 3 bases from V and 7 bases from J, with 13 bases between. Here the CDR3 reads CASSDLGGVNEQFF. The CDR3 nucleotides read TGTGCCAGCAGTGATTTGGGCGGCGTGAATGAGCAGTTCTTC.

The rearrangement uses TRBV5-1 and TRBJ1-2; D is undetermined. The CDR3 sequence is 15 residues long. The germline V gene has CDR1 SGHRS and CDR2 YFSETQ. Trimming left V 2 bases short and J 6 bases short, with 17 bases between. For the CDR3, the DNA is TGCGCCAGCAGCTTTAACTATGGGGATCGTGATGGCTACACCTTC. Translation: CASSFNYGDRDGYTF.

This chain connects TRBV7-9 to TRBJ2-7, with 7 nucleotides matching TRBD1. V trimming: 5 bases; J trimming: 3 bases; junction bases outside the gene matches: 7. The V gene's germline CDR1 is SEHNR and CDR2 FQNEAQ (reference sequence). CDR3 size: 14 residues. CDR3 coding DNA: TGTGCCAGCAGCCAAGAAGGGGGCTTCTACGAGCAGTACTTC. Translation: CASSQEGGFYEQYF.

The chain combines TRBV5-1 with TRBJ1-5; 9 bases align to TRBD1. The CDR3 sequence is 15 residues long. Germline V gene lookup returns CDR1 SGHRS and CDR2 YFSETQ. V lost 0 bases and J lost 7; bases outside the gene matches: 5. CDR3: CASSLEGQGGQPQHF. The DNA of the CDR3 is TGCGCCAGCAGCTTGGAGGGACAGGGTGGACAGCCCCAGCATTTT.

This clone was found a few times. The chain links TRBV19 to TRBJ1-2, with 7 bases fitting TRBD1. The ends lost 9 bases at V and 4 bases at J; junction bases unmatched: 11. Germline V gene lookup returns CDR1 LNHDA and CDR2 SQIVND (reference sequence). The CDR3 is 14 amino acids. CDR3 bases: TGTGCCAGCCGACCCAACAGGGGTTCCTATGGCTACACCTTC. Protein: CASRPNRGSYGYTF.

The J gene is TRBJ1-2, the V gene TRBV10-3; 9 positions match TRBD1. Germline V gene sequence: CDR1 ENHRY, CDR2 SYGVKD. Unmatched junction bases numbered 1, after V lost 2 bases and J lost 6 bases. The CDR3 has 13 amino acids. The CDR3 is CAISERDRDGYTF. DNA for the CDR3: TGTGCCATCAGTGAGAGGGACAGGGATGGCTACACCTTC.

V gene TRBV6-1 combines with J gene TRBJ1-6; D is possibly TRBD1 (6 bases). This CDR3 has 16 residues. The V and J ends lost 4 bases and 3 bases respectively, with 13 bases between them. Germline assignment: CDR1 MNHNS and CDR2 SASEGT. CDR3 sequence reads: CASSATGYGYNSPLHF. In DNA, the CDR3 is TGTGCCAGCAGTGCTACAGGGTACGGCTATAATTCACCCCTCCACTTT.

The rearrangement links TRBV6-4 to TRBJ1-1; maybe TRBD1 (6 bases). Germline CDR1 is MRHNA and CDR2 is SNTAGT. V was shortened by 6 bases and J by 1 base, with 9 bases between the two germline ends. This CDR3 is 13 amino acids long. CDR3 loop: CASRQGGNTEAFF. Written as DNA, the CDR3 is TGTGCCAGCAGACAAGGGGGGAACACTGAAGCTTTCTTT.

This clone was seen just once. The chain carries TRBV20-1 and TRBJ2-1, with a tentative D call TRBD2 (6 bases). Germline V CDR1 and CDR2: DFQATT, SNEGSKA (reference sequence). CDR3 length: 11 amino acids. V shed 3 bases and J shed 7 bases, with 7 bases lying between them. In DNA form, the CDR3 reads TGCAGTGCTAGCGGGAGTAATGAGCAGTTCTTC. Protein: CSASGSNEQFF.

DNA of the CDR3: TGTGCCAGCAACACCGGCGGGGACACCGGGGAGCTGTTTTTT. This translates into CASNTGGDTGELFF. This chain uses TRBV2 with TRBJ2-2; a possible D gene is TRBD2 (6 bases). There are 14 residues in the CDR3. V was trimmed by 7 bases and J by 3 bases, leaving 12 bases between them. Germline loops: CDR1 SNHLY, CDR2 FYNNEI. The full variable domain, completed using reference TRBV2 and TRBJ2-2, is EPEVTQTPSHQVTQMGQEVILRCVPISNHLYFYWYRQILGQKVEFLVSFYNNEISEKSEIFDDQFSVERPDGSNFTLKIRSTKLEDSAMYFCASNTGGDTGELFFGEGSRLTVL.

The V gene is TRBV9, the J gene TRBJ2-3; possible D gene TRBD2, 7 bases. V was trimmed by 5 bases and J by 2 bases, leaving 15 bases between them. CDR1 SGDLS and CDR2 YYNGEE come from the germline V gene. There are 15 residues in the CDR3. CDR3 loop: CASSWRGLVTDTQYF. In DNA, the CDR3 is TGTGCCAGCAGTTGGCGGGGGCTAGTCACAGATACGCAGTATTTT.

The rearrangement uses TRBV7-8 and TRBJ2-1, with D perhaps matching TRBD1 (6 bases). The V end was cut by 5 bases, the J end by 0 bases, with 8 bases between. Germline V gene data show CDR1 as SGHVS and CDR2 as FQNEAQ. The CDR3 loop spans 14 amino acids. The CDR3 protein is CASSIQGSYNEQFF. In DNA form, the CDR3 reads TGTGCCAGCAGCATACAGGGCTCCTACAATGAGCAGTTCTTC.

V and J are TRBV29-1 and TRBJ2-3; tentatively, D is TRBD2 (6 bases). Trimming shortened V by 1 base and J by 2 bases, and 13 bases separated the two germline ends. CDR3 length: 15 residues. Germline V gene sequence: CDR1 SQVTM, CDR2 ANQGSEA. The CDR3, as DNA: TGCAGCGTTGAAGTGGAGGGAGAAATCACAGATACGCAGTATTTT. Its translation is CSVEVEGEITDTQYF.

The gene calls are TRBV2 and TRBJ1-3; D is unresolved. Per the germline V gene, CDR1 is SNHLY and CDR2 is FYNNEI. Deletions cut 8 bases from V and 1 base from J, with 12 bases between. This CDR3 is 14 amino acids long. The CDR3 bases are TGTGCCAGCCGGGCCGAAACTTCTGGAAACACCATATATTTT. This encodes CASRAETSGNTIYF.

This clone was recorded once. The chain carries TRBV5-5 and TRBJ2-7, with D perhaps matching TRBD2 (5 bases). V lost 0 bases to trimming and J lost 0 bases, with 16 bases between them. In germline, CDR1 is SGHKS, CDR2 YYEKEE (reference sequence). The CDR3 totals 17 residues. In nucleotides, the CDR3 is TGTGCCAGCAGCTTGGGACTCGGGGTGTCTTCCTCCTACGAGCAGTACTTC. Encoded protein: CASSLGLGVSSSYEQYF.

The rearrangement uses TRBV5-4 and TRBJ2-5; 9 bases match TRBD2. This CDR3 contains 14 residues. V was clipped by 1 base and J by 4 bases; unmatched bases: 2. Germline CDR1 and CDR2: SGHNT and YYREEE (reference sequence). CDR3 sequence reads: CASSLISGRETQYF. CDR3 coding DNA: TGTGCCAGCAGCTTGATTAGCGGGAGAGAGACCCAGTACTTC.

The V gene is TRBV10-3, the J gene TRBJ1-1; D not resolved. V lost 3 bases, J lost 5 bases, and 13 bases lay in between. CDR1 is ENHRY, CDR2 SYGVKD, per germline. CDR3 size: 14 residues. CDR3 sequence (DNA): TGTGCCATCAGTGAAGACCGATCGACGACTGAAGCTTTCTTT. It codes for CAISEDRSTTEAFF.

This clone was seen once. The chain links TRBV7-2 to TRBJ2-7, with D perhaps TRBD2 (6 bases). The germline V gene encodes CDR1 SGHTA and CDR2 FQGNSA. Trimming removed 5 bases at V and 12 bases at J, with 20 bases between. There are 13 residues in the CDR3. The CDR3 region is CASSPDGGAGGYF. Written as DNA, the CDR3 is TGTGCCAGCAGCCCAGATGGAGGGGCCGGAGGGTACTTC.

V is TRBV12-2 and J is TRBJ2-5; TRBD2, the D gene given by the table, was not confirmed from the DNA. TRBV12-2 is a known pseudogene. CDR3 length: 15 amino acids. The CDR3 sequence: CASRLRSRGQETQYF. The CDR3 nucleotides read TGTGCAAGTCGCTTACGGTCGCGGGGACAAGAGACCCAGTACTTC.

This clone was counted a few times. The chain employs TRBV19 and TRBJ2-7; tentative D call: TRBD2 (5 bases). Trimming cost V 2 bases and J 3 bases, with 8 bases left between them. The V gene's germline CDR1 is LNHDA and CDR2 SQIVND (reference sequence). This CDR3 is built from 13 residues. The CDR3 loop is CASSIFRGYEQYF. Written as DNA, the CDR3 is TGTGCCAGTAGTATATTTCGGGGCTACGAGCAGTACTTC.

The chain has TRBV18 and TRBJ2-7; TRBD1 is a possible D gene (5 bases). V dropped 4 bases and J dropped 1 base, with 11 bases sitting between them. The germline V gene encodes CDR1 KGHSH and CDR2 LQKENI. There are 14 residues in the CDR3. The chain's CDR3 is CASSRNQGSYEQYF. For the CDR3, the DNA is TGTGCCAGCTCACGAAACCAGGGATCCTACGAGCAGTACTTC.

The chain recombines TRBV29-1 with TRBJ1-2; possibly TRBD1 for D (5 bases). With 4 bases removed from V and 8 bases from J, the gap between germline ends came to 14 bases. CDR1 is SQVTM, CDR2 ANQGSEA, per germline. The CDR3 is 12 amino acids. The CDR3 loop reads CSVAAGRGGYTF. DNA of the CDR3: TGCAGCGTTGCTGCAGGGAGGGGCGGCTACACCTTC.

This chain uses TRBV12-5 with TRBJ1-6; the D gene is possibly TRBD1 (5 bases). The CDR3 totals 15 residues. In germline, CDR1 is LGHNT, CDR2 FRNRAP. Trimming removed 6 bases at V and 10 bases at J, with 19 bases between. Here the CDR3 reads CASGNGTLRGSPLHF. CDR3 nucleotide sequence: TGTGCTAGTGGAAACGGGACTCTCCGAGGATCACCCCTCCACTTT.

The genes are TRBV7-8 and TRBJ1-5; no firm D call. Germline V gene lookup returns CDR1 SGHVS and CDR2 FQNEAQ. The CDR3 has 13 residues. V lost 4 bases to trimming and J lost 5 bases, with 9 bases between them. The CDR3 is CASSWTDDQPQHF. The CDR3 DNA reads as TGTGCCAGCAGCTGGACGGACGATCAGCCCCAGCATTTT. The full variable domain, its missing parts supplied by reference TRBV7-8 and TRBJ1-5, is GAGVSQSPRYKVAKRGQDVALRCDPISGHVSLFWYQQALGQGPEFLTYFQNEAQLDKSGLPSDRFFAERPEGSVSTLKIQRTQQEDSAVYLCASSWTDDQPQHFGDGTRLSIL.

In the case of this clone: An end of the junction does not agree with germline; a read error may underlie this. The chain joins TRBV2 to TRBJ2-4; D call uncertain. The germline V gene has CDR1 SNHLY and CDR2 FYNNEI. The CDR3 spans 15 residues. The CDR3 DNA reads TGTGCCAGCAGCGAAGCGACACTAGCCAAAAACATTCAGTACTTC. This sequence encodes CASSEATLAKNIQYF.

CDR3 amino acids: CASSLGGDEQYF. CDR3 coding DNA: TGTGCCAGCAGCTTAGGGGGGGACGAGCAGTACTTC. V usage is TRBV7-9 and J usage is TRBJ2-7; D might be TRBD2 (6 bases). CDR3 length: 12 residues. CDR1 SEHNR and CDR2 FQNEAQ come from the germline V gene (reference sequence). Deletions cut 1 base from V and 5 bases from J, with 6 bases between.

This clone was counted once. The chain joins TRBV7-6 to TRBJ1-6, with a tentative D call TRBD1 (5 bases). The V end lost 0 bases, the J end lost 2 bases, and 8 bases lay between the germline ends. Germline V gene lookup returns CDR1 SGHVS and CDR2 FNYEAQ. This CDR3 spans 16 amino acids. The CDR3 reads CASSLAQGPYNSPLHF. The CDR3, as DNA: TGTGCCAGCAGCTTAGCCCAGGGTCCCTATAATTCACCCCTCCACTTT.

The V and J genes are TRBV25-1 and TRBJ2-1; unclear D gene. V lost 3 bases and J lost 5, with 5 bases in between. Germline V gene data show CDR1 as MGHDK and CDR2 as SYGVNS. This CDR3 is built from 12 residues. The CDR3 bases are TGTGCCAGCAGTGACTATAACAATGAGCAGTTCTTC. Translated, it gives CASSDYNNEQFF. Combining the CDR3 with reference TRBV25-1 and TRBJ2-1 gives the whole variable domain EADIYQTPRYLVIGTGKKITLECSQTMGHDKMYWYQQDPGMELHLIHYSYGVNSTEKGDLSSESTVSRIRTEHFPLTLESARPSHTSQYLCASSDYNNEQFFGPGTRLTVL.

CDR3 coding DNA: TGTGCCAGCAGTGAACAGGGTATTGGAAACACCATATATTTT. It translates to CASSEQGIGNTIYF. The rearrangement uses TRBV2 and TRBJ1-3; maybe TRBD1 (5 bases). CDR1 is SNHLY and CDR2 is FYNNEI in the germline V gene. V was trimmed by 2 bases and J by 3 bases, leaving 8 bases between them. CDR3 length equals 14 residues. Drawing the rest from reference TRBV2 and TRBJ1-3, the complete variable domain is EPEVTQTPSHQVTQMGQEVILRCVPISNHLYFYWYRQILGQKVEFLVSFYNNEISEKSEIFDDQFSVERPDGSNFTLKIRSTKLEDSAMYFCASSEQGIGNTIYFGEGSWLTVV.

The chain combines TRBV2 with TRBJ1-2; D not certain. CDR1 is SNHLY, CDR2 FYNNEI, per germline. The CDR3 is 13 residues long. The V end was cut by 6 bases, the J end by 4 bases, with 12 bases between. In nucleotides, the CDR3 is TGTGCCAGCAGCGCCTTCTCAGGCTATGGCTACACCTTC. As protein: CASSAFSGYGYTF. Using reference TRBV2 and TRBJ1-2 for the parts outside the CDR3, the full variable domain is EPEVTQTPSHQVTQMGQEVILRCVPISNHLYFYWYRQILGQKVEFLVSFYNNEISEKSEIFDDQFSVERPDGSNFTLKIRSTKLEDSAMYFCASSAFSGYGYTFGSGTRLTVV.